This T cell receptor (beta chain) was sequenced for a study of blood T cell repertoires in COVID-19. On the study more broadly: Sites in the United States, Italy and Spain provided acute and convalescent COVID-19 samples. T cells, B-cell-depleted T cells, or PBMCs supplied cDNA or gDNA.

Germline CDR1 is GTSNPN and CDR2 is SVGIG (reference sequence). The CDR3 is 14 amino acids. V lost 0 bases and J 1 base, leaving 9 bases between the germline ends. Per the original methods: How many nucleated cells were present was estimated from reference gene primer amplification. Sequenced by immunoSEQ multiplex PCR; TCRdb stores in-frame clones only, minus some. D and trimming were read from the DNA, whereas the V and J calls and clone size are those reported in that table. This sample yields 400,000 to 450,000 clones, of which roughly 88% are seen a single time; roughly 12% belongs to the top ten.

Sequenced input: peripheral blood. The TCR originated in a woman between 45 and 60 years old with COVID-19, enrolled during active disease. The gene calls are TRBV30 and TRBJ1-1; the D gene is possibly TRBD1 (6 bases). The CDR3 spells CAWSVVRGNTEAFF. CDR3 DNA sequence: TGTGCCTGGAGTGTCGTCAGGGGGAACACTGAAGCTTTCTTT.